Below are 22 T cell receptor beta chains sequenced from a single sample in a study of beta chain features in type 1 diabetes. The antigens these receptors bind are not known. Expressed TCRB transcripts were sequenced because the isolated RNA had all been reverse transcribed beforehand. TCRdb keeps only in-frame clones here, not all; method: immunoSEQ multiplex PCR. The data hold around 250,000 clones, with over 11% observed a single time. Regarding the study as a whole: In all four CD4+ subsets, TCRB CDR3 length was significantly, moderately reduced in type 1 diabetes.

Material: naive CD4+ T cells from blood. The receptor set was obtained from a man aged 30 to 39 with type 1 diabetes.

The genes are TRBV28 and TRBJ2-1; no clear D. CDR1 is MDHEN, CDR2 SYDVKM, per germline. Trimming cost V 1 base and J 6 bases, with 4 bases left between them. CDR3 length: 12 amino acids. The CDR3: CASSLLINEQFF. CDR3 bases: TGTGCCAGCAGTTTATTAATCAATGAGCAGTTCTTC.

The rearrangement uses TRBV5-1 and TRBJ2-7; 9 positions match TRBD2. The CDR3 loop spans 15 amino acids. From germline, CDR1 is SGHRS and CDR2 YFSETQ. The trim removed 1 base at V and 5 bases at J, leaving 7 bases unmatched. The DNA of the CDR3 is TGCGCCAGCAGCTTGATTAGCGGGAGCAAGGACGAGCAGTACTTC. Encoded protein: CASSLISGSKDEQYF. The whole variable domain, remainder taken from reference TRBV5-1 and TRBJ2-7, is KAGVTQTPRYLIKTRGQQVTLSCSPISGHRSVSWYQQTPGQGLQFLFEYFSETQRNKGNFPGRFSGRQFSNSRSEMNVSTLELGDSALYLCASSLISGSKDEQYFGPGTRLTVT.

The sample holds a few counts of this clone. The rearrangement uses TRBV6-5 and TRBJ1-2, with TRBD1 identical over 9 bases. The germline V gene has CDR1 MNHEY and CDR2 SVGAGI. This CDR3 comprises 12 residues. V was pared by 7 bases and J by 6 bases, with 3 bases of the junction left unmatched. CDR3 nucleotides: TGTGCCAGCACCGGACAGGGGCATGGCTACACCTTC. It specifies CASTGQGHGYTF.

This clone was counted a few times. V and J are TRBV4-2 and TRBJ2-7; TRBD2 agrees at 7 bases. The CDR3 sequence is 17 residues long. Germline-derived CDR1 and CDR2 are LGHNA and YNFKEQ. The ends lost 4 bases at V and 5 bases at J; junction bases unmatched: 17. CDR3 sequence (DNA): TGTGCCAGCAGCCTCGACCGCGAGGCTAGCGGTCCCCACGAGCAGTACTTC. This codes for CASSLDREASGPHEQYF.

The rearrangement uses TRBV30 and TRBJ1-2, with D unresolved. This CDR3 is built from 13 residues. Germline CDR1 GTSNPN, CDR2 SVGIG (reference sequence). The ends were cut back, 5 bases at V and 5 bases at J, with 15 bases in the middle. CDR3 nucleotides: TGTGCCTGGGATGTCCCATCTAGGTATGGCTACACCTTC. Translating it yields CAWDVPSRYGYTF.

The rearrangement links TRBV13 to TRBJ2-3; no clear D. Germline values: CDR1 PRHDT, CDR2 FYEKMQ (reference sequence). The ends were cut back, 5 bases at V and 1 base at J, with 13 bases in the middle. CDR3 length equals 15 residues. Here the CDR3 DNA reads TGTGCCAGCAGCGTTCGTCCCGGAGGCACAGATACGCAGTATTTT. Translated, it gives CASSVRPGGTDTQYF.

This chain links TRBV7-2 with TRBJ2-7, with a weak D call TRBD2 (5 bases). Germline assignment: CDR1 SGHTA and CDR2 FQGNSA. Between the trimmed V and J ends, which lost 1 base and 2 bases, there was a span of 12 bases. The CDR3 contains 15 residues. The CDR3 nucleotides are TGTGCCAGCAGCTTAGGACTAACCCTCACCTACGAGCAGTACTTC. Protein: CASSLGLTLTYEQYF. Supplemented by reference TRBV7-2 and TRBJ2-7, the full variable domain reads GAGVSQSPSNKVTEKGKDVELRCDPISGHTALYWYRQSLGQGLEFLIYFQGNSAPDKSGLPSDRFSAERTGGSVSTLTIQRTQQEDSAVYLCASSLGLTLTYEQYFGPGTRLTVT.

This clone was counted between two and nine times. This rearrangement joins TRBV5-1 to TRBJ2-5; TRBD1 agrees at 9 bases. Germline trimming cut 0 bases from V and 5 bases from J; bases unmatched to any gene: 5. This CDR3 has 15 residues. Germline V gene lookup returns CDR1 SGHRS and CDR2 YFSETQ. The DNA of the CDR3 is TGCGCCAGCAGCTTGGGGACAGGGGCCGAGGAGACCCAGTACTTC. Its protein is CASSLGTGAEETQYF.

The chain employs TRBV18 and TRBJ2-5; possible D gene TRBD2, 6 bases. Trimming took 3 bases from V and 3 from J, leaving 20 bases between them. From germline, CDR1 is KGHSH and CDR2 LQKENI. The CDR3 consists of 17 residues. CDR3 nucleotide sequence: TGTGCCAGCTCACCGAGCTCACGGGGCGGCGGGGAAGAGACCCAGTACTTC. Amino acids: CASSPSSRGGGEETQYF.

The chain uses TRBV5-1 and TRBJ1-1; a weak D match, TRBD1 (5 bases). Trimming shortened V by 4 bases and J by 1 base, and 11 bases separated the two germline ends. The CDR3 is made up of 14 amino acids. Germline V gives CDR1 SGHRS, CDR2 YFSETQ. CDR3 in DNA: TGCGCCAGCAGCCATCGACAGAGGAACACTGAAGCTTTCTTT. Translation: CASSHRQRNTEAFF.

The rearrangement joins TRBV4-2 to TRBJ1-5; D might be TRBD1 (5 bases). The CDR3 totals 15 residues. CDR1 and CDR2 from the germline V gene are LGHNA and YNFKEQ. V was trimmed by 0 bases and J by 6 bases, leaving 12 bases between them. This CDR3 is CASSQDPGIGQPQHF. For the CDR3, the DNA is TGTGCCAGCAGCCAAGATCCAGGGATCGGTCAGCCCCAGCATTTT.

This clone was seen more than once but under ten times. The genes are TRBV18 and TRBJ1-1; D is undetermined. This CDR3 comprises 14 residues. Trimming took off 3 bases at V and 0 bases at J, with 8 bases between the two ends. Germline assignment: CDR1 KGHSH and CDR2 LQKENI. CDR3 region: CASSPRGMNTEAFF. The DNA of the CDR3 is TGTGCCAGCTCACCTCGGGGTATGAACACTGAAGCTTTCTTT.

This clone has more than one count but fewer than ten. The chain employs TRBV28 and TRBJ1-2; tentatively, D is TRBD1 (6 bases). The germline gives CDR1 MDHEN, CDR2 SYDVKM. Trimming took 5 bases from V and 3 from J, leaving 13 bases between them. This CDR3 region has 14 residues. The CDR3 nucleotides are TGTGCCAGCAGTCTACAGGGATTAGACTATGGCTACACCTTC. Its translation is CASSLQGLDYGYTF.

This chain links TRBV27 with TRBJ2-3; 10 bases map to TRBD1. The germline V gene has CDR1 MNHEY and CDR2 SMNVEV (reference sequence). The junction had 4 bases not matched to a gene; V was cut back by 10 bases and J by 3 bases. The CDR3 has 13 residues. CDR3 in amino acids: CATRQGATDTQYF. CDR3 nucleotide sequence: TGTGCCACTCGACAGGGGGCGACAGATACGCAGTATTTT.

The chain couples TRBV30 to TRBJ2-7; TRBD2 aligns across 7 bases. V dropped 1 base and J dropped 0; count of bases not matched to a gene: 9. Germline V gene data show CDR1 as GTSNPN and CDR2 as SVGIG (reference sequence). CDR3 length: 16 residues. The DNA of the CDR3 is TGTGCCTGGAGTGGAGCGCTCGGGACTAACTCCTACGAGCAGTACTTC. It yields the protein CAWSGALGTNSYEQYF.

This clone appeared a few times. J is TRBJ2-6 and V is TRBV2, with D hard to call. Trimming stripped 6 bases from V and 1 base from J, with 13 bases between. Per the germline V gene, CDR1 is SNHLY and CDR2 is FYNNEI. CDR3 length: 16 residues. CDR3 region: CASSLRRISGANVLTF. CDR3 nucleotides: TGTGCCAGCAGCCTTCGGCGGATATCTGGGGCCAACGTCCTGACTTTC.

This sequence joins TRBV15 and TRBJ2-2; D is undetermined. The CDR3 is 16 residues long. Germline V gene data show CDR1 as LNHNV and CDR2 as YYDKDF (reference sequence). Deletions cut 1 base from V and 1 base from J, with 10 bases between. As DNA, the CDR3 is TGTGCCACCAGCAGAGGAGGCCGTGGGAACACCGGGGAGCTGTTTTTT. Translating it yields CATSRGGRGNTGELFF.

This chain links TRBV28 with TRBJ2-3; D possibly corresponds to TRBD2 (6 bases). The CDR3 spans 13 residues. Germline CDR1 is MDHEN and CDR2 is SYDVKM. The ends were cut back, 5 bases at V and 0 bases at J, with 6 bases in the middle. As DNA, the CDR3 is TGTGCCAGCAGTGCGGGGAGCACAGATACGCAGTATTTT. Its translation is CASSAGSTDTQYF.

CDR3 protein: CASSLTQLDTQYF. CDR3 sequence (DNA): TGTGCCAGCAGCTTAACACAATTAGATACGCAGTATTTT. The rearrangement uses TRBV7-3 and TRBJ2-3; D gene uncertain. CDR3 length equals 13 residues. Germline CDR1 reads SGHTA; CDR2 reads FQGTGA. Trimming removed 0 bases from V and 5 bases from J, with 6 bases in between.

V is TRBV6-5 and J is TRBJ2-1; D is unclear. Germline loops: CDR1 MNHEY, CDR2 SVGAGI. Trimming left V 7 bases short and J 5 bases short, with 12 bases between. CDR3 length: 13 residues. CDR3 protein: CASTTNRDNEQFF. CDR3 nucleotide sequence: TGTGCCAGCACCACGAACCGGGACAATGAGCAGTTCTTC.

This chain connects TRBV5-6 to TRBJ1-1, with D tentatively TRBD1 (6 bases). V was pared by 4 bases and J by 0 bases, with 13 bases between. This CDR3 has 15 amino acids. Germline loops: CDR1 SGHDT, CDR2 YYEEEE. CDR3 loop: CASSGWTDMNTEAFF. The CDR3 bases are TGTGCCAGCAGCGGCTGGACAGACATGAACACTGAAGCTTTCTTT.

V and J are TRBV7-3 and TRBJ2-2; D is perhaps TRBD2 (6 bases). Trimming pared 6 bases from V and 5 bases from J, leaving 13 bases between. The V gene's germline CDR1 is SGHTA and CDR2 FQGTGA. The CDR3 extends over 14 amino acids. CDR3 sequence (DNA): TGTGCCAGCAGGGCAACGGGAGCTACCGGGGAGCTGTTTTTT. Translation: CASRATGATGELFF.